Each of the 13 T cell receptor beta chains below was sequenced from the same sample in a study of T cell changes during pregnancy in multiple sclerosis. Assay: immunoSEQ multiplex PCR; the TCRdb copy retains only in-frame clones and omits some. The data contain some 80,000 clones, about 95% of them singletons. The material sequenced was peripheral blood, taken in the third trimester of pregnancy. These receptors originate from a female donor with multiple sclerosis, enrolled in a pregnancy study.

This clone was seen only a few times. The chain joins TRBV5-6 to TRBJ1-1, with D unresolved. CDR1 is SGHDT, CDR2 YYEEEE, per germline. V lost 4 bases and J lost 0, with 10 bases in between. This CDR3 has 14 amino acids. For the CDR3, the DNA is TGTGCCAGCAGCACGGGTCTCATGAACACTGAAGCTTTCTTT. Its protein product is CASSTGLMNTEAFF.

This sequence joins TRBV4-1 and TRBJ2-1; D uncertain. Germline V gene sequence: CDR1 MGHRA, CDR2 YSYEKL. This CDR3 contains 15 residues. Trimming shortened V by 0 bases and J by 0 bases, and 6 bases separated the two germline ends. The CDR3 here is CASSQDPSSYNEQFF. The CDR3 DNA reads as TGCGCCAGCAGCCAAGACCCGAGCTCCTACAATGAGCAGTTCTTC.

The gene calls are TRBV7-3 and TRBJ2-7; TRBD2 matches at 13 bases. V dropped 5 bases and J dropped 6; count of bases not matched to a gene: 4. Germline values: CDR1 SGHTA, CDR2 FQGTGA. The CDR3 spans 14 residues. The CDR3 is CASSPTSGGGEQYF. Written as DNA, the CDR3 is TGTGCCAGCAGCCCCACTAGCGGGGGGGGCGAGCAGTACTTC.

This clone was recorded only once. This chain uses TRBV13 with TRBJ1-4, with D possibly matching TRBD1 (6 bases). Germline V lookup: CDR1 PRHDT, CDR2 FYEKMQ (reference sequence). Trimming took 0 bases from V and 4 from J, leaving 12 bases between them. There are 16 residues in the CDR3. CDR3 loop: CASSLGSGGGNEKLFF. The CDR3 region has the DNA TGTGCCAGCAGCTTAGGCTCTGGGGGCGGTAATGAAAAACTGTTTTTT.

The rearrangement uses TRBV21-1 and TRBJ1-5; the table calls TRBD1, which could not be checked here. TRBV21-1 is an annotated pseudogene. The CDR3 is made up of 16 amino acids. The CDR3 nucleotides are TGTGCCAGCAGCGGGCGGACAGGGAAATTAGATCAGCCCCAGCATTTT. This codes for CASSGRTGKLDQPQHF.

The chain couples TRBV5-1 to TRBJ2-5; 9 bases fit TRBD2. V lost 7 bases and J lost 5; bases outside the gene matches: 9. This CDR3 region has 14 residues. Germline CDR1 is SGHRS and CDR2 is YFSETQ. The chain's CDR3 is CASSPSGVGETQYF. The DNA for the CDR3 is TGCGCCAGCTCGCCTAGCGGGGTAGGGGAGACCCAGTACTTC. Filled out from reference TRBV5-1 and TRBJ2-5, the complete variable domain reads KAGVTQTPRYLIKTRGQQVTLSCSPISGHRSVSWYQQTPGQGLQFLFEYFSETQRNKGNFPGRFSGRQFSNSRSEMNVSTLELGDSALYLCASSPSGVGETQYFGPGTRLLVL.

The chain carries TRBV7-8 and TRBJ1-6; 8 bases fit TRBD1. Germline assignment: CDR1 SGHVS and CDR2 FQNEAQ. The CDR3 length is 14 residues. Germline trimming cut 5 bases from V and 8 bases from J; bases unmatched to any gene: 5. CDR3 sequence: CASSITGGDSPLHF. As DNA, the CDR3 is TGTGCCAGCAGCATAACAGGGGGTGATTCACCCCTCCACTTT.

The V call is TRBV7-6, the J call TRBJ2-7, with 9 bases that match TRBD1. The CDR3 has 12 residues. The V gene end was trimmed by 5 bases and the J gene end by 11 bases; junction bases not matched to a gene: 7. Per germline, CDR1 SGHVS and CDR2 FNYEAQ. The CDR3 protein is CASSQDRGLKYF. CDR3 DNA sequence: TGTGCCAGCAGCCAGGACAGGGGATTGAAGTACTTC.

The chain carries TRBV30 and TRBJ2-7; no definite D call. Trimming removed 5 bases from V and 1 base from J, with 18 bases in between. The germline CDR1 and CDR2 sequences are GTSNPN and SVGIG (reference sequence). The CDR3 is 15 residues long. In DNA, the CDR3 is TGTGCCTGGGAAACACGAGCCCCGCGGTCCTACGAGCAGTACTTC. Protein: CAWETRAPRSYEQYF.

The rearrangement uses TRBV5-1 and TRBJ2-7; 8 bases fit TRBD1. The CDR3 is 15 residues long. Trimming removed 6 bases from V and 0 bases from J; junction bases left unmatched: 8. From germline, CDR1 is SGHRS and CDR2 YFSETQ. CDR3 bases: TGCGCCAGCACCCCGTCAGGGGGCAGCTCCTACGAGCAGTACTTC. As protein: CASTPSGGSSYEQYF.

This clone was seen only once. The chain is built from TRBV7-9 and TRBJ1-2; 7 bases fit TRBD1. Germline lookup yields CDR1 SEHNR and CDR2 FQNEAQ (reference sequence). The CDR3 sequence is 14 residues long. J gave up 4 bases and V 5 bases, and 7 bases lay outside the gene matches. The CDR3 sequence: CASSLGQPPYGYTF. CDR3 DNA: TGTGCCAGCAGCCTGGGACAGCCGCCCTATGGCTACACCTTC.

This chain links TRBV5-1 with TRBJ1-1; 7 bases line up with TRBD1. Germline V gene lookup returns CDR1 SGHRS and CDR2 YFSETQ. This CDR3 spans 15 amino acids. Losses at the gene ends were 1 base for V and 5 bases for J; bases not matched to a gene: 8. CDR3 amino acids: CASSLTDRIKTEAFF. CDR3 in DNA: TGCGCCAGCAGCTTGACGGACAGGATAAAAACTGAAGCTTTCTTT.

The chain links TRBV9 to TRBJ2-1; 8 bases fit TRBD1. This CDR3 is built from 18 residues. The V gene's germline CDR1 is SGDLS and CDR2 YYNGEE. Germline trimming cut 4 bases from V and 3 bases from J; bases unmatched to any gene: 15. The CDR3 DNA sequence: TGTGCCAGCAGCTCCGGATATGACAGGGGATCGAGCTACAATGAGCAGTTCTTC. Its translation: CASSSGYDRGSSYNEQFF. The full variable domain, with the rest looked up from reference TRBV9 and TRBJ2-1, is DSGVTQTPKHLITATGQRVTLRCSPRSGDLSVYWYQQSLDQGLQFLIQYYNGEERAKGNILERFSAQQFPDLHSELNLSSLELGDSALYFCASSSGYDRGSSYNEQFFGPGTRLTVL.